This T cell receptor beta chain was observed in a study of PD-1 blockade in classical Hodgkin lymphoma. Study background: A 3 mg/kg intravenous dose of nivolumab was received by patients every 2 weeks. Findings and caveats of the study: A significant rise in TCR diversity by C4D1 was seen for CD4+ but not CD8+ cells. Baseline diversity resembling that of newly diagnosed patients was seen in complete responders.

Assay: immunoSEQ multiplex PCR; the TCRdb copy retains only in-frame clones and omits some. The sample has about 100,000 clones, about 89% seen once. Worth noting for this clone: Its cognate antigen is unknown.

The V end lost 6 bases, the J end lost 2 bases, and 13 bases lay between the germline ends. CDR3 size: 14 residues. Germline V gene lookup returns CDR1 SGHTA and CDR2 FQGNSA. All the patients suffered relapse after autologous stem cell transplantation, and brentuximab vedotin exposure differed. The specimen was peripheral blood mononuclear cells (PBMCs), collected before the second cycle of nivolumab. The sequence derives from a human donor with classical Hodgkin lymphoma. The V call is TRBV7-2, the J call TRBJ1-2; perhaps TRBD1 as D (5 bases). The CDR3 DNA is TGTGCCAGCAGTCCCCTACCAGGGAACTATGGCTACACCTTC. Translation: CASSPLPGNYGYTF.